These 21 T cell receptor beta chains originate from one sample sequenced in a study of cytomegalovirus exposure and HLA in healthy donors. The PCR ran on 60 Vbeta and 13 Jbeta primers. Using immunoSEQ multiplex PCR, the repertoire was profiled, and TCRdb retains in-frame clones only, with some absent. The table shows around 130,000 clones, with about 81% occurring only once. Sequencing was carried out using PBMCs. The receptors were gathered from a man in his forties in good health and CMV-seronegative.

The CDR3 nucleotides read TGCGCCAGCAGCCTGCGACAGGGCTCGAACACTGAAGCTTTCTTT. Translating it yields CASSLRQGSNTEAFF. The rearrangement uses TRBV4-3 and TRBJ1-1; 7 bases agree with TRBD1. The J segment lost 1 base and the V segment lost 4 bases, leaving 6 bases of the junction unmatched. CDR3 length: 15 residues. Germline CDR1 LGHNA, CDR2 YSLEER.

The chain combines TRBV7-9 with TRBJ2-2; 7 positions match TRBD1. Germline CDR1 is SEHNR and CDR2 is FQNEAQ (reference sequence). V dropped 4 bases and J dropped 1; count of bases not matched to a gene: 3. The CDR3 has 15 residues. CDR3 in amino acids: CASSSRQGNTGELFF. The CDR3 DNA follows: TGTGCCAGCAGCTCGCGACAGGGGAACACCGGGGAGCTGTTTTTT.

Points on this clone: The germline gene is not matched at one end of the junction; a read error may be the cause. The chain joins TRBV5-4 to TRBJ2-4, with TRBD1 matching 8 bases. The germline V gene encodes CDR1 SGHNT and CDR2 YYREEE (reference sequence). This CDR3 is 15 amino acids long. CDR3 loop: CASSSQGEAKNSQYF. Written as DNA, the CDR3 is TGTGCCAGCAGCTCACAGGGGGAAGCCAAAAACAGTCAGTACTTC.

The chain combines TRBV30 with TRBJ1-6; D perhaps matches TRBD1 (5 bases). The CDR3 sequence is 15 residues long. The germline CDR1 and CDR2 sequences are GTSNPN and SVGIG (reference sequence). V was clipped by 3 bases and J by 11 bases, with 20 bases between them. The CDR3 reads CAWSTGTLKGPPLHF. In DNA form, the CDR3 reads TGTGCCTGGAGCACCGGGACTTTAAAGGGGCCACCCCTCCACTTT.

The chain combines TRBV28 with TRBJ1-5; D is unresolved. The germline gives CDR1 MDHEN, CDR2 SYDVKM. Trimming cost V 2 bases and J 9 bases, with 17 bases left between them. The CDR3 consists of 15 residues. This chain's CDR3 is CASSLRSPLERPQHF. As DNA, the CDR3 is TGTGCCAGCAGTTTACGGTCCCCCCTGGAGCGGCCCCAGCATTTT.

V gene TRBV10-3 combines with J gene TRBJ2-1, with 12 nucleotides matching TRBD2. Germline V CDR1 and CDR2: ENHRY, SYGVKD. The CDR3 spans 13 residues. The ends lost 4 bases at V and 9 bases at J; junction bases unmatched: 1. CDR3 bases: TGTGCCATCAGTGGACTAGCGGGGGTTGAGCAGTTCTTC. It specifies CAISGLAGVEQFF.

The chain joins TRBV11-3 to TRBJ2-1; possibly TRBD2 for D (5 bases). CDR3 length equals 15 residues. CDR1 SGHNT and CDR2 YENEEA come from the germline V gene. Trimming removed 1 base from V and 1 base from J, with 8 bases in between. The CDR3 DNA is TGTGCCAGCAGCTTAGGGAGGAGATCCTACAATGAGCAGTTCTTC. It encodes CASSLGRRSYNEQFF.

Note on this clone: Germline and junction disagree at one end, which may indicate a read error. The genes are TRBV7-7 and TRBJ1-4; D call uncertain. The germline V gene has CDR1 SSHAT and CDR2 FNYEAQ (reference sequence). The CDR3 covers 13 residues. The CDR3 protein is CASSMGAGEKLFF. The CDR3 coding sequence is TGTGCTAGCAGCATGGGTGCGGGTGAAAAACTGTTTTTT.

This clone came up a few times. V and J are TRBV10-3 and TRBJ1-5; TRBD1 matches 11 bases. Germline lookup yields CDR1 ENHRY and CDR2 SYGVKD. The CDR3 runs 16 residues. The ends lost 4 bases at V and 1 base at J; junction bases unmatched: 3. CDR3 protein: CAISGGQGASNQPQHF. CDR3 nucleotide sequence: TGTGCCATCAGTGGCGGACAGGGGGCAAGCAATCAGCCCCAGCATTTT.

The J gene is TRBJ2-5, the V gene TRBV27; D may be TRBD1 (5 bases). The V end lost 1 base, the J end lost 2 bases, and 8 bases lay between the germline ends. Looked up from germline, CDR1 is MNHEY and CDR2 is SMNVEV (reference sequence). CDR3 length: 14 amino acids. The CDR3 bases are TGTGCCAGCAGTTTATGGGGCAGACAAGAGACCCAGTACTTC. It yields the protein CASSLWGRQETQYF.

This clone showed up just a few times. J is TRBJ2-7 and V is TRBV5-6, with TRBD1 identical over 9 bases. CDR1 is SGHDT, CDR2 YYEEEE, per germline. Trimming took 1 base from V and 1 from J; bases not matched to a gene: 3. The CDR3 covers 15 residues. The CDR3 sequence: CASSLLGTGSYEQYF. CDR3 DNA: TGTGCCAGCAGCTTGCTAGGGACAGGGTCCTACGAGCAGTACTTC.

The J gene is TRBJ1-4, the V gene TRBV6-5; D is perhaps TRBD1 (6 bases). The CDR3 length is 14 residues. The germline V gene encodes CDR1 MNHEY and CDR2 SVGAGI. Trimming took off 7 bases at V and 4 bases at J, with 13 bases between the two ends. CDR3 coding DNA: TGTGCCAGCACCGGACAGACACTTAATGAAAAACTGTTTTTT. It codes for CASTGQTLNEKLFF.

The chain uses TRBV5-1 and TRBJ2-3; TRBD2 matches at 9 bases. The ends lost 5 bases at V and 2 bases at J; junction bases unmatched: 6. Per the germline V gene, CDR1 is SGHRS and CDR2 is YFSETQ. CDR3 length: 15 residues. CDR3 DNA sequence: TGCGCCAGCAGACCGGCTAGCGGGATCACAGATACGCAGTATTTT. It translates to CASRPASGITDTQYF.

V gene TRBV30 combines with J gene TRBJ1-3; D not certain. The V gene's germline CDR1 is GTSNPN and CDR2 SVGIG (reference sequence). The CDR3 sequence is 14 residues long. V was pared by 1 base and J by 2 bases, with 9 bases between. CDR3 residues: CAWSGSNAGNTIYF. Written as DNA, the CDR3 is TGTGCCTGGAGTGGTAGTAACGCTGGAAACACCATATATTTT. The full variable domain, completed using reference TRBV30 and TRBJ1-3, is SQTIHQWPATLVQPVGSPLSLECTVEGTSNPNLYWYRQAAGRGLQLLFYSVGIGQISSEVPQNLSASRPQDRQFILSSKKLLLSDSGFYLCAWSGSNAGNTIYFGEGSWLTVV.

The rearrangement uses TRBV9 and TRBJ1-1; D remains unclear. The V gene lost 2 bases and the J gene lost 4 bases, with 12 bases spanning the gap. CDR1 and CDR2 (germline): SGDLS, YYNGEE. CDR3 length equals 14 residues. The CDR3 sequence is CASSVGDVGTEAFF. CDR3 DNA sequence: TGTGCCAGCAGCGTCGGGGATGTCGGCACTGAAGCTTTCTTT.

The J gene is TRBJ2-3, the V gene TRBV4-1; 8 bases fit TRBD1. V shed 2 bases and J 3 bases; nucleotides not matched to a gene: 10. CDR3 length: 17 amino acids. Germline V gene sequence: CDR1 MGHRA, CDR2 YSYEKL. As DNA, the CDR3 is TGCGCCAGCAGCCAAAGTAGTTCAGGGGGCCTTACAGATACGCAGTATTTT. It codes for CASSQSSSGGLTDTQYF.

This rearrangement joins TRBV2 to TRBJ1-2; 8 positions agree with TRBD1. This CDR3 contains 14 residues. Unmatched junction bases numbered 6, after V lost 5 bases and J lost 4 bases. CDR1 is SNHLY, CDR2 FYNNEI, per germline. DNA of the CDR3: TGTGCCAGCAGTTCAGGGGGCCTAGTCTATGGCTACACCTTC. This codes for CASSSGGLVYGYTF.

The J gene is TRBJ2-7, the V gene TRBV6-5; 8 bases match TRBD2. V lost 4 bases to trimming and J lost 4 bases; unmatched junction nucleotides: 12. CDR3 length: 16 residues. Per germline, CDR1 MNHEY and CDR2 SVGAGI. The CDR3 spells CASSSGGAGVSYEQYF. The DNA for the CDR3 is TGTGCCAGCAGTTCCGGTGGAGCGGGAGTCTCATACGAGCAGTACTTC.

The chain employs TRBV5-6 and TRBJ2-5, with a possible D match to TRBD2 (6 bases). The germline V and J ends were trimmed by 4 bases and 4 bases, with 14 bases remaining between them. This CDR3 is built from 14 residues. Germline-derived CDR1 and CDR2 are SGHDT and YYEEEE. The chain's CDR3 is CASSRGTPLETQYF. CDR3 bases: TGTGCCAGCAGCCGAGGGACTCCCCTAGAGACCCAGTACTTC.

This CDR3 reads CASSQDGGANYGYTF. The CDR3 bases are TGCGCCAGCAGCCAAGACGGCGGGGCGAACTATGGCTACACCTTC. This sequence joins TRBV4-3 and TRBJ1-2; D perhaps matches TRBD1 (5 bases). The CDR3 is 15 residues long. Trimming left V 0 bases short and J 2 bases short, with 10 bases between. The V gene's germline CDR1 is LGHNA and CDR2 YSLEER.

Regarding this clone: Other nucleotide sequences in the sample specify the same CDR3. J is TRBJ2-7 and V is TRBV5-4, with D possibly TRBD2 on 7 matching bases. The V gene lost 4 bases and the J gene lost 2 bases, with 16 bases spanning the gap. This CDR3 has 15 amino acids. Germline V gene data show CDR1 as SGHNT and CDR2 as YYREEE (reference sequence). The DNA for the CDR3 is TGTGCCAGCAGCCCTTCCGGGGGGCGCCCCTACGAGCAGTACTTC. Residues: CASSPSGGRPYEQYF.